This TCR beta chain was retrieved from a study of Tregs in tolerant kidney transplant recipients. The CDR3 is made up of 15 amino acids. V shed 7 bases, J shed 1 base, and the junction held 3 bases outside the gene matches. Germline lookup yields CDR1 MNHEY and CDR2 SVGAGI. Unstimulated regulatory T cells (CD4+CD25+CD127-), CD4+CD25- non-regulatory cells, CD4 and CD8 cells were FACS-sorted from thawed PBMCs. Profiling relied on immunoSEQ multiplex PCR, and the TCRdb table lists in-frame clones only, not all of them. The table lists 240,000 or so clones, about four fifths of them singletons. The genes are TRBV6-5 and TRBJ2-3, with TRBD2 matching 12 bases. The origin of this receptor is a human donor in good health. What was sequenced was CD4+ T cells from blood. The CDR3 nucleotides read TGTGCCAGCACCCGACTAGCGGGGGGCACAGATACGCAGTATTTT. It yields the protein CASTRLAGGTDTQYF.